The rows below give T cell receptor beta chains drawn from one sample of a study of CXCR3-negative and CXCR3-positive naive CD8 T cells. Each CDR3 protein gets one entry in TCRdb, which reprocessed the 5' RACE reads and gives no DNA. Seen in this sample are roughly 140,000 distinct CDR3 sequences; the ten most common clones hold approximately 0.28%. Sequences were obtained from naive CXCR3+ CD8+ T cells from blood. The receptors originated from a human donor in good health. Some clones in this sample may be carry-over from other donors' samples. Each CDR3 is given with its conserved first and last residue.

j_call	cdr3_length	v_call	cdr3_aa
TRBJ1-2	15	TRBV20-1	CSADTSEGLNYGYTF
TRBJ1-2	14	TRBV7-2	CASSPTGGSYGYTF
TRBJ2-7	15	TRBV3-1	CASSLPGLGRYEQYF
TRBJ2-2	14	TRBV11-2	CASSLDRGPGELFF
TRBJ2-1	15	TRBV5-4	CASSLWGGLNNEQFF
TRBJ2-1	22	TRBV5-5	CASSAPGLAGDGERPTYNEQFF
TRBJ2-2	13	TRBV5-6	CASGWNYPGELFF
TRBJ2-3	17	TRBV6-2/TRBV6-3	CASSYGVGQGDTDTQYF
TRBJ1-5	13	TRBV9	CASSRDSNQPQHF
TRBJ1-5	16	TRBV6-2/TRBV6-3	CASSSSSIDSNQPQHF
TRBJ2-5	12	TRBV25-1	CASSEVEETQYF
TRBJ2-6	17	TRBV9	CASSPPRGRSGANVLTF
TRBJ2-7	13	TRBV29-1	CSVTSPITYEQYF
TRBJ2-5	16	TRBV27	CASSLSTGDFEETQYF
TRBJ1-6	14	TRBV7-9	CASSLSGGISPLHF
TRBJ1-1	15	TRBV12-3/TRBV12-4	CASSLGRETNTEAFF
TRBJ2-3	15	TRBV6-4	CASSESGGAGDTQYF
TRBJ1-6	14	TRBV7-9	CASSSVAAGSPLQF
TRBJ2-7	13	TRBV27	CASGTGGSYEQYF
TRBJ1-1	14	TRBV6-2/TRBV6-3	CASSYWTENTEAFF
TRBJ1-3	13	TRBV6-1	CASSGTPGNTIYF
TRBJ2-7	14	TRBV5-1	CASSLAVRQGEQYF